Below are 23 T cell receptor beta chains sequenced from a single sample in a study of vaccination and CD4 T cells after COVID-19. Specified treatment: approximately 11-day PBMC culture with coronavirus spike peptide pools or control peptides (ViraFEST assay). The Oncomine TCR Beta short-read assay generated sequence data from the DNA of cultured CD4+ T cells. A single record per CDR3 protein comes from TCRdb applying MiXCR to the PCR reads. The sample lists tens of thousands of distinct CDR3 sequences, around two thirds seen once, with over 7.5% in the top ten. No cognate antigen is known for these TCRs. Sequences were obtained from CD4+ T cells from blood, cultured in vitro. The receptors derive from a human donor who had recovered from COVID-19.

This clonotype was seen more than once but under ten times. The chain has TRBV6-2 or TRBV6-3 and TRBJ2-3; 8 positions match TRBD2. With 6 bases clipped from V and 0 bases from J, the junction kept 2 bases outside the gene matches. The CDR3 covers 14 residues. The germline V gene encodes CDR1 MNHEY and CDR2 SVGEGT. The CDR3 DNA reads as TGTGCCAGCAGCTCTAGCGGGAGCACAGATACGCAGTATTTT. Translation: CASSSSGSTDTQYF.

The chain combines TRBV6-4 with TRBJ1-2, with D tentatively TRBD1 (6 bases). The CDR3 is 15 amino acids. The V gene lost 3 bases and the J gene lost 6 bases, with 17 bases spanning the gap. The germline V gene has CDR1 MRHNA and CDR2 SNTAGT. The CDR3 coding sequence is TGTGCCAGCAGTGATTGGACAGAAGGAGGGGATGGCTACACCTTC. This gives the protein CASSDWTEGGDGYTF.

The rearrangement links TRBV18 to TRBJ1-5, with 7 positions matching TRBD1. Germline V gene data show CDR1 as KGHSH and CDR2 as LQKENI. The CDR3 is made up of 14 amino acids. V was clipped by 8 bases and J by 7 bases; unmatched bases: 11. CDR3 amino acids: CASRGDRVRQPQHF. CDR3 nucleotides: TGTGCCAGCCGAGGTGACAGGGTTAGGCAGCCCCAGCATTTT.

The CDR3 DNA reads TGTGCCAGCAGCTCGGCGCGGGGGCGAAATCCGACAATGAATCCCAGAAACTATGGCTACACCTTC. This sequence encodes CASSSARGRNPTMNPRNYGYTF. The rearrangement links TRBV7-9 to TRBJ1-2; a weak D match, TRBD1 (6 bases). This CDR3 has 22 amino acids. From germline, CDR1 is SEHNR and CDR2 FQNEAQ (reference sequence). V lost 4 bases to trimming and J lost 2 bases, with 35 bases between them.

V usage is TRBV27 and J usage is TRBJ1-2; possible D gene TRBD1, 6 bases. In germline, CDR1 is MNHEY, CDR2 SMNVEV (reference sequence). The V gene lost 2 bases and the J gene lost 1 base, with 11 bases spanning the gap. The CDR3 runs to 15 residues. The CDR3 spells CASSLQRGGNYGYTF. CDR3 nucleotides: TGTGCCAGCAGTTTACAAAGAGGGGGTAACTATGGCTACACCTTC.

This clonotype has just one count. The chain links TRBV18 to TRBJ2-5, with a possible D match to TRBD2 (5 bases). Trimming stripped 8 bases from V and 5 bases from J, with 15 bases between. The CDR3 spans 13 residues. The germline V gene has CDR1 KGHSH and CDR2 LQKENI. The CDR3 coding sequence is TGTGCCAGCCAACGGAGCGGCGGGGAGACCCAGTACTTC. Translated, it gives CASQRSGGETQYF.

The chain employs TRBV4-3 and TRBJ2-3; D not certain. V lost 1 base to trimming and J lost 5 bases, with 7 bases between them. The CDR3 length is 13 residues. CDR1 and CDR2 (germline): LGHNA, YSLEER. The CDR3 loop is CASSQGAQDTQYF. CDR3 in DNA: TGCGCCAGCAGCCAAGGCGCCCAAGATACGCAGTATTTT.

This clonotype is medium-sized. This chain uses TRBV20-1 with TRBJ1-2, with 9 bases that match TRBD1. Germline loops: CDR1 DFQATT, CDR2 SNEGSKA (reference sequence). The V segment lost 3 bases and the J segment 2 bases; nucleotides outside the gene matches: 7. The CDR3 totals 15 residues. In nucleotides, the CDR3 is TGCAGTGCTAGCACATCCGGGACAGGGAACTATGGCTACACCTTC. It yields the protein CSASTSGTGNYGYTF.

V and J are TRBV7-9 and TRBJ1-5; 7 bases align to TRBD1. Germline V gene sequence: CDR1 SEHNR, CDR2 FQNEAQ (reference sequence). The V and J ends lost 5 bases and 6 bases, in that order; junction bases with no gene match: 7. The CDR3 contains 14 residues. CDR3 region: CASSRQGESQPQHF. DNA of the CDR3: TGTGCCAGCAGCCGACAGGGAGAGAGTCAGCCCCAGCATTTT.

V usage is TRBV6-1 and J usage is TRBJ1-5, with D perhaps TRBD1 (6 bases). The CDR3 contains 13 residues. Germline CDR1 reads MNHNS; CDR2 reads SASEGT. Between the trimmed V and J ends, which lost 6 bases and 4 bases, there was a span of 10 bases. CDR3 in DNA: TGTGCCAGCAGCCAACAGGGAAATCAGCCCCAGCATTTT. Translation gives CASSQQGNQPQHF.

The V and J genes are TRBV6-1 and TRBJ2-1; 12 nucleotides match TRBD2. Per the germline V gene, CDR1 is MNHNS and CDR2 is SASEGT. The CDR3 length is 16 residues. V lost 5 bases to trimming and J lost 7 bases; unmatched junction nucleotides: 9. CDR3 loop: CASSHETSGSDNEQFF. The CDR3 coding sequence is TGTGCCAGCAGTCATGAGACTAGCGGGAGTGATAATGAGCAGTTCTTC.

The V and J genes are TRBV20-1 and TRBJ1-5; D is undetermined. Germline V CDR1 and CDR2: DFQATT, SNEGSKA (reference sequence). CDR3 size: 14 residues. CDR3 protein: CSAKTGNHNQPQHF. CDR3 in DNA: TGCAGCGCAAAAACCGGGAACCATAATCAGCCCCAGCATTTT.

This clonotype came up a few times. The chain carries TRBV20-1 and TRBJ2-7; no definite D call. Germline CDR1 DFQATT, CDR2 SNEGSKA (reference sequence). The CDR3 totals 14 residues. The V end was cut by 0 bases, the J end by 6 bases, with 15 bases between. Here the CDR3 DNA reads TGCAGTGCTAGAGAACGTGGTTTGTGGCTCGAGCAGTACTTC. This gives the protein CSARERGLWLEQYF.

The V and J genes are TRBV12-3 or TRBV12-4 and TRBJ1-5; 7 bases match TRBD1. This CDR3 region has 14 residues. The V segment lost 5 bases and the J segment 0 bases; nucleotides outside the gene matches: 1. The CDR3 DNA is TGTGCCAGCAGTGGGACAGCTAGCAATCAGCCCCAGCATTTT. Translating gives CASSGTASNQPQHF.

The gene calls are TRBV29-1 and TRBJ1-2; D not certain. Germline V gene lookup returns CDR1 SQVTM and CDR2 ANQGSEA. The ends were cut back, 7 bases at V and 10 bases at J, with 22 bases in the middle. The CDR3 extends over 13 amino acids. The CDR3 DNA is TGCAGCGCCGAGAGGGAGAAAGGCTACTACTACACCTTC. Amino acid sequence: CSAEREKGYYYTF. The complete variable domain, with remaining parts taken from reference TRBV29-1 and TRBJ1-2, reads SAVISQKPSRDICQRGTSLTIQCQVDSQVTMMFWYRQQPGQSLTLIATANQGSEATYESGFVIDKFPISRPNLTFSTLTVSNMSPEDSSIYLCSAEREKGYYYTFGSGTRLTVV.

This chain joins TRBV11-2 and TRBJ1-2; no clear D gene. The CDR3 runs to 14 residues. Trimming left V 11 bases short and J 4 bases short, with 20 bases between. Germline CDR1 SGHAT, CDR2 FQNNGV. CDR3 sequence (DNA): TGTGCCGAGCAATTGAGGCAGTCCCCCTATGGCTACACCTTC. It codes for CAEQLRQSPYGYTF.

The chain has TRBV2 and TRBJ1-2; 7 positions match TRBD1. CDR1 and CDR2 from the germline V gene are SNHLY and FYNNEI. The CDR3 totals 15 residues. V lost 2 bases to trimming and J lost 2 bases; unmatched junction nucleotides: 5. Here the CDR3 DNA reads TGTGCCAGCAGTGAAAGGACAGGCCAGAACTATGGCTACACCTTC. Its protein product is CASSERTGQNYGYTF.

V and J are TRBV5-4 and TRBJ2-1; unclear D gene. Germline values: CDR1 SGHNT, CDR2 YYREEE (reference sequence). V gave up 0 bases and J gave up 10 bases, with 8 bases separating them. CDR3 length equals 12 residues. The chain's CDR3 is CASSLVVGEQFF. The CDR3 DNA reads as TGTGCCAGCAGCTTGGTTGTAGGGGAGCAGTTCTTC.

The chain recombines TRBV27 with TRBJ2-1, with TRBD2 identical over 7 bases. The CDR3 has 16 amino acids. V trimming: 0 bases; J trimming: 7 bases; junction bases outside the gene matches: 9. CDR1 and CDR2 (germline): MNHEY, SMNVEV (reference sequence). The CDR3 coding sequence is TGTGCCAGCAGTTTATCGAGAGCGGGAAGTGGGAATGAGCAGTTCTTC. It is translated as CASSLSRAGSGNEQFF.

This clonotype was counted once. This rearrangement joins TRBV6-5 to TRBJ1-1; TRBD1 matches at 7 bases. J lost 1 base, V lost 2 bases, and 4 bases had no gene match. CDR1 is MNHEY, CDR2 SVGAGI, per germline. The CDR3 length is 15 residues. The CDR3 loop is CASSYTGQRNTEAFF. The DNA of the CDR3 is TGTGCCAGCAGTTACACGGGACAGCGGAACACTGAAGCTTTCTTT.

The chain couples TRBV28 to TRBJ1-2; tentative D call: TRBD1 (5 bases). V was shortened by 6 bases and J by 4 bases, with 15 bases between the two germline ends. This CDR3 is built from 14 residues. Germline V gene lookup returns CDR1 MDHEN and CDR2 SYDVKM. The CDR3 region is CASSRTVRGYGYTF. DNA of the CDR3: TGTGCCAGCAGCAGGACCGTGAGGGGCTATGGCTACACCTTC.

This clonotype was found a few times. V gene TRBV20-1 combines with J gene TRBJ2-7; 7 bases map to TRBD1. This CDR3 contains 15 residues. In germline, CDR1 is DFQATT, CDR2 SNEGSKA (reference sequence). With V trimmed by 8 bases and J by 3 bases, 16 bases remained unmatched. The CDR3 here is CSPIDTRTGRYEQYF. The CDR3 nucleotides are TGCAGTCCCATTGATACCCGGACAGGCCGCTACGAGCAGTACTTC.

The rearrangement uses TRBV20-1 and TRBJ2-4; D may be TRBD1 (5 bases). Germline V gene data show CDR1 as DFQATT and CDR2 as SNEGSKA (reference sequence). Trimming removed 6 bases from V and 11 bases from J, with 17 bases in between. The CDR3 covers 12 residues. CDR3 protein: CSATIIDSLQYF. The CDR3 DNA reads as TGCAGTGCCACCATAATTGACAGCCTTCAGTACTTC.